The source of this T cell receptor (beta chain) is a study of T cells in Graves' hyperthyroidism and ophthalmopathy. Whole-study results and caveats: Most clonotypes that expanded in the thyroid above 0.001 also showed up in blood.

Diagnosis of hyperthyroidism was new in patients aged 18 to 65, and its duration was under 2 months. In this sample, this clonotype turned up many times. What it binds is unknown. There were TCR beta CDR3 regions amplified from RNA transcripts. Researchers ran a first-round RT-PCR on the TCR CDR3 using the HTBI primer set. TCRdb re-analysed the multiplex PCR reads in MiXCR, keeping a single row per CDR3 protein. This sample carries about 95,000 distinct CDR3 sequences, 35% to 45% of them seen once, and the ten largest clones take approximately 10%. This CDR3 comprises 13 residues. V lost 6 bases, J lost 8 bases, and 16 bases lay in between. The V gene's germline CDR1 is MNHEY and CDR2 SMNVEV (reference sequence).

V gene TRBV27 combines with J gene TRBJ1-2; D unclear. This sequence originates from a woman in her 30s with Graves' hyperthyroidism. The specimen was peripheral blood or thyroid tissue (not recorded which). The CDR3 coding sequence is TGTGCCAGCAGATGTCTGGGAGATTGCGGCTACACCTTC. Its protein is CASRCLGDCGYTF.